Below are 14 T cell receptor beta chains sequenced from a single sample in a study of blood T cells in healthy people across ages. Using a J-beta primer mix together with a sample-barcoded 5' primer, a second PCR was run for roughly 7 to 11 cycles. MiXCR was run by TCRdb on the 5' RACE reads, yielding one entry per CDR3 protein. The top ten clones hold about a sixth of a sample with under 1,000,000 distinct CDR3 sequences, 46% of them seen once. Material for sequencing was blood. These receptors were collected from a man at least 80 years old in good health.

The chain combines TRBV4-3 with TRBJ2-7; the match to TRBD2 covers 7 bases. Trimming cost V 5 bases and J 5 bases; bases outside gene matches: 15. Germline CDR1 reads LGHNA; CDR2 reads YSLEER. This CDR3 contains 16 residues. CDR3 sequence: CASSEHLPREGDEQYF. The CDR3 DNA reads TGCGCCAGCAGCGAACACTTGCCCAGGGAGGGCGACGAGCAGTACTTC.

This clonotype was seen only once. The chain combines TRBV19 with TRBJ2-6; 10 positions agree with TRBD1. Germline V lookup: CDR1 LNHDA, CDR2 SQIVND (reference sequence). V trimming: 4 bases; J trimming: 2 bases; junction bases outside the gene matches: 8. The CDR3 is 18 residues long. The CDR3 loop is CASSTRTGGIAGANVLTF. CDR3 bases: TGTGCCAGTAGTACTCGGACAGGGGGGATAGCTGGGGCCAACGTCCTGACTTTC.

This clonotype occurred many times. The chain employs TRBV4-1 and TRBJ2-3, with D maybe TRBD2 (6 bases). Germline CDR1 MGHRA, CDR2 YSYEKL. Trimming took off 1 base at V and 1 base at J, with 9 bases between the two ends. CDR3 length equals 15 residues. Here the CDR3 DNA reads TGCGCCAGCAGCCAAGTCGGGAGAGGCACAGATACGCAGTATTTT. Its translation is CASSQVGRGTDTQYF.

The sample holds a few counts of this clonotype. The gene calls are TRBV5-1 and TRBJ1-5; 8 bases are a match to TRBD1. J gave up 5 bases and V 4 bases, and 5 bases lay outside the gene matches. CDR3 size: 14 residues. Germline V CDR1 and CDR2: SGHRS, YFSETQ. The DNA for the CDR3 is TGCGCCAGCAGCCCGGGACAGGCAGATCAGCCCCAGCATTTT. Protein product: CASSPGQADQPQHF.

The chain recombines TRBV5-1 with TRBJ2-1; 10 nucleotides align to TRBD2. The DNA end lines up better with TRBJ2-7; the J call may be wrong. CDR1 is SGHRS, CDR2 YFSETQ, per germline. CDR3 length: 17 residues. CDR3 bases: TGCGCCAGCAGATATGCCGGGACTAGCGAAAACTACAATGAGCAGTACTTC. This gives the protein CASRYAGTSENYNEQYF.

There are a few counts of this clonotype. The V and J genes are TRBV29-1 and TRBJ2-1; TRBD1 might be the D (7 bases). This CDR3 spans 14 amino acids. Trimming shortened V by 6 bases and J by 7 bases, and 19 bases separated the two germline ends. Germline V gene sequence: CDR1 SQVTM, CDR2 ANQGSEA. The CDR3 loop is CSVGAGQNKNEQFF. The CDR3 DNA reads as TGCAGCGTGGGGGCGGGACAGAATAAGAATGAGCAGTTCTTC.

J is TRBJ2-5 and V is TRBV20-1, with a weak D call TRBD2 (6 bases). Germline V CDR1 and CDR2: DFQATT, SNEGSKA (reference sequence). Trimming took off 3 bases at V and 5 bases at J, with 10 bases between the two ends. This CDR3 comprises 12 residues. CDR3 nucleotides: TGCAGTGCTAGCCTGGAGGGGGAGACCCAGTACTTC. Its translation is CSASLEGETQYF.

The V call is TRBV20-1, the J call TRBJ1-5; unclear D gene. Germline V CDR1 and CDR2: DFQATT, SNEGSKA (reference sequence). This CDR3 comprises 11 residues. Trimming took off 5 bases at V and 4 bases at J, with 6 bases between the two ends. The CDR3, as DNA: TGCAGTGCTGGGCTGAATCAGCCCCAGCATTTT. Translated: CSAGLNQPQHF.

This clonotype was recorded a few times. The chain has TRBV7-2 and TRBJ2-7, with 7 bases fitting TRBD2. The CDR3 is 14 residues long. Germline CDR1 reads SGHTA; CDR2 reads FQGNSA. Unmatched junction bases numbered 5, after V lost 3 bases and J lost 3 bases. Written as DNA, the CDR3 is TGTGCCAGCAGCTTGCGGACTAGATTCTACGAGCAGTACTTC. Protein product: CASSLRTRFYEQYF. The variable domain in full, completed from reference TRBV7-2 and TRBJ2-7, reads GAGVSQSPSNKVTEKGKDVELRCDPISGHTALYWYRQSLGQGLEFLIYFQGNSAPDKSGLPSDRFSAERTGGSVSTLTIQRTQQEDSAVYLCASSLRTRFYEQYFGPGTRLTVT.

This clonotype was counted only a few times. The junction departs from germline at one end; a sequencing error may be responsible. The chain joins TRBV27 to TRBJ1-2; D may be TRBD1 (5 bases). The CDR3 extends over 13 amino acids. The V gene's germline CDR1 is MNHEY and CDR2 SMNVEV (reference sequence). CDR3 DNA sequence: TGTGCTAGCAGCCCCGGAGGGGTTGGCGGCTACACCTTC. It yields the protein CASSPGGVGGYTF.

This clonotype was seen only a few times. This chain connects TRBV2 to TRBJ2-2; D perhaps matches TRBD2 (5 bases). The CDR3 has 14 amino acids. V lost 8 bases, J lost 1 base, and 11 bases lay in between. In germline, CDR1 is SNHLY, CDR2 FYNNEI. CDR3 bases: TGTGCCAGCCTAACTAGACAGAACACCGGGGAGCTGTTTTTT. Protein product: CASLTRQNTGELFF.

This sequence joins TRBV7-2 and TRBJ2-4, with 9 bases aligning to TRBD2. The DNA end is a closer match to TRBJ2-7, so the J assignment may be wrong. This CDR3 is 16 amino acids long. Looked up from germline, CDR1 is SGHTA and CDR2 is FQGNSA. The CDR3 loop is CASSMTQREVTYEQYF. CDR3 nucleotides: TGTGCCAGCAGCATGACACAGCGGGAGGTGACCTACGAGCAGTACTTC.

This clonotype appeared many times. The J gene is TRBJ2-7, the V gene TRBV5-1; no clear D gene. The V gene lost 7 bases and the J gene lost 4 bases, with 15 bases spanning the gap. The CDR3 extends over 13 amino acids. Looked up from germline, CDR1 is SGHRS and CDR2 is YFSETQ. The CDR3, as DNA: TGCGCCAGCCGATCCGATTTCGCTTACGAGCAGTACTTC. This sequence encodes CASRSDFAYEQYF. Supplemented by reference TRBV5-1 and TRBJ2-7, the full variable domain reads KAGVTQTPRYLIKTRGQQVTLSCSPISGHRSVSWYQQTPGQGLQFLFEYFSETQRNKGNFPGRFSGRQFSNSRSEMNVSTLELGDSALYLCASRSDFAYEQYFGPGTRLTVT.

This chain joins TRBV2 and TRBJ2-5, with D unresolved. The V end lost 5 bases, the J end lost 2 bases, and 12 bases lay between the germline ends. Germline V CDR1 and CDR2: SNHLY, FYNNEI. The CDR3 consists of 14 residues. The CDR3 nucleotides read TGTGCCAGCAGTAACCGGGCCTTGCAAGAGACCCAGTACTTC. This translates into CASSNRALQETQYF.